The clone carrying this TCR beta chain was seen only a few times. What it binds is unknown. The record originates from a study of beta chain features in type 1 diabetes. The study's findings and limits: A moderate, significant TCRB CDR3 shortening appeared in type 1 diabetes across four CD4+ subsets.

The germline V gene encodes CDR1 MNHEY and CDR2 SMNVEV (reference sequence). The CDR3 sequence is 15 residues long. The ends were cut back, 3 bases at V and 3 bases at J, with 15 bases in the middle. Every isolated RNA sample was fully reverse transcribed, so sequencing captured expressed TCRB transcripts. Profiling relied on immunoSEQ multiplex PCR, and the TCRdb table lists in-frame clones only, not all of them. The repertoire holds around 300,000 clones, with 15% as singletons. The chain employs TRBV27 and TRBJ2-7, with TRBD2 as a possible D gene (5 bases). Sequenced input: naive CD4+ T cells from blood. The receptor was isolated from a man between 18 and 29 years old with type 1 diabetes. CDR3 loop: CASSLELAIGYEQYF. The CDR3 nucleotides read TGTGCCAGCAGTTTGGAGTTAGCGATTGGCTACGAGCAGTACTTC.